This TCR beta chain is from a study of regulatory T cells in long-lasting Graves disease. The time point is: newly diagnosed GD, antithyroid drugs for less than 3 months. PBMCs provided the RNA from which the TCR library was made. In its sample, this clonotype was seen many times. This CDR3 region has 19 residues. Per germline, CDR1 MNHEY and CDR2 SVGAGI. V was pared by 2 bases and J by 2 bases, with 10 bases of the junction left unmatched. With iRepertoire HTBI primers and Arm-PCR of CDR3 regions, TCR beta libraries were built. MiXCR, run by TCRdb on the multiplex PCR reads, gives a single entry per CDR3 protein. This sample has approximately 460,000 distinct CDR3 sequences, with 16% found just once. This same sample was also part of a study on T cells in Graves' hyperthyroidism and ophthalmopathy.

V gene TRBV6-5 combines with J gene TRBJ2-7; TRBD2 aligns across 15 bases. The sample in question was peripheral blood mononuclear cells (PBMCs), obtained at new diagnosis, from a patient treated with antithyroid drugs. The TCR was taken from a woman in her twenties or thirties with Graves disease. The CDR3 here is CASSYGTSGRITSTYEQYF. CDR3 sequence (DNA): TGTGCCAGCAGTTACGGGACTAGCGGGAGGATTACGTCAACCTACGAGCAGTACTTC.